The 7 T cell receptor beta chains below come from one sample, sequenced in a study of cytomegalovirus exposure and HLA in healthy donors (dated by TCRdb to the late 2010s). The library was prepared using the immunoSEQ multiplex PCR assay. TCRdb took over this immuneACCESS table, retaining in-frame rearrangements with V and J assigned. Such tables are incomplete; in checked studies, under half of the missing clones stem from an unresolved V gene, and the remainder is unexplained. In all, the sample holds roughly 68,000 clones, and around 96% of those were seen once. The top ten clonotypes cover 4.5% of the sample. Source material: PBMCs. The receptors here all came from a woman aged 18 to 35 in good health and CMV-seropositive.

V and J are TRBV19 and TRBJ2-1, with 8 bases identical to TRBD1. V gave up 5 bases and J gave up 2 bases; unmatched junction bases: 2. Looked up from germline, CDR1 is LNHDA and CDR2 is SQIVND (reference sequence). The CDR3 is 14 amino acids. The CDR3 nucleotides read TGTGCCAGTAGTCCGACAGGGGCCTACAATGAGCAGTTCTTC. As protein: CASSPTGAYNEQFF.

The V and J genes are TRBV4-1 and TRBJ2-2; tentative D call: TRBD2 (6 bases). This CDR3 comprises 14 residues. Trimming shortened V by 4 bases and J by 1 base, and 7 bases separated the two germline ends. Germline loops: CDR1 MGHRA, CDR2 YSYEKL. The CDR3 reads CASSLGGNTGELFF. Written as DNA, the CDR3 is TGCGCCAGCAGCCTCGGGGGGAACACCGGGGAGCTGTTTTTT.

Here the CDR3 reads CASSPTSAGGSYNEQFF. CDR3 nucleotides: TGTGCCAGCAGCCCAACTTCAGCGGGAGGCTCCTACAATGAGCAGTTCTTC. The chain links TRBV9 to TRBJ2-1, with TRBD2 matching 9 bases. The CDR3 loop spans 17 amino acids. Germline assignment: CDR1 SGDLS and CDR2 YYNGEE. With 4 bases clipped from V and 0 bases from J, the junction kept 8 bases outside the gene matches.

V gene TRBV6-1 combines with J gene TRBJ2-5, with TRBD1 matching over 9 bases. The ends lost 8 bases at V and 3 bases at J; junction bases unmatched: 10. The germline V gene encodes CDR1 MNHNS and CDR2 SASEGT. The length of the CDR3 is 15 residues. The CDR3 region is CASQGQGLREETQYF. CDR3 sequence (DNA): TGTGCCAGCCAAGGACAGGGGTTAAGGGAAGAGACCCAGTACTTC.

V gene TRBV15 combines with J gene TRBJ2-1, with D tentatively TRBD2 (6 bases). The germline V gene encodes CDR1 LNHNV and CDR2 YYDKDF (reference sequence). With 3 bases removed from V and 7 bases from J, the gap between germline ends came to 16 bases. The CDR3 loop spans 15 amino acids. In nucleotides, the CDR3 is TGTGCCACCAGCAGCGCCGGAGGGCCCCAAAATGAGCAGTTCTTC. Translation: CATSSAGGPQNEQFF. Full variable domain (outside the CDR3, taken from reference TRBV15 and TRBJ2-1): DAMVIQNPRYQVTQFGKPVTLSCSQTLNHNVMYWYQQKSSQAPKLLFHYYDKDFNNEADTPDNFQSRRPNTSFCFLDIRSPGLGDTAMYLCATSSAGGPQNEQFFGPGTRLTVL.

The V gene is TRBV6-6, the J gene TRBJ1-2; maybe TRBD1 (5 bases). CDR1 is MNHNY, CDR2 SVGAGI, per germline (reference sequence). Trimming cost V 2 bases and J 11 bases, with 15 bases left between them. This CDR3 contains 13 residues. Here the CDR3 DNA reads TGTGCCAGCAGTTACGAGGGACTTCCGAATTACACCTTC. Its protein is CASSYEGLPNYTF.

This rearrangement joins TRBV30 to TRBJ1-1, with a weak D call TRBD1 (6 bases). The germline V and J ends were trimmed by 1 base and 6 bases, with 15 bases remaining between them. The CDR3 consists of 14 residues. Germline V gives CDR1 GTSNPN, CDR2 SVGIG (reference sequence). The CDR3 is CAWSGRGSFSEAFF. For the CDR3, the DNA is TGTGCCTGGAGTGGCAGGGGTAGCTTTTCTGAAGCTTTCTTT.